This is a list of T cell receptor beta chains from one sample in a study of PD-1 blockade in classical Hodgkin lymphoma. TCRdb's copy holds only in-frame clones and misses some; the assay was immunoSEQ multiplex PCR. This repertoire shows approximately 41,000 clones, about 85% found once; its top ten account for about 6%. Sample: peripheral blood mononuclear cells (PBMCs), taken before the second cycle of nivolumab. The receptor set was obtained from a human donor with classical Hodgkin lymphoma. The CDR3 runs from the conserved cysteine through the conserved F or W. D genes are given only for firm matches. Size tells how often a clone was seen (once, few, many) or the class of an expanded clone, and some rows leave it out.

j_call d_call v_call clone_size cdr3_aa cdr3_nt
TRBJ2-2 NA TRBV6-5 NA CASSYRRKSGTGELFF TGTGCCAGCAGTTACAGACGGAAAAGCGGCACCGGGGAGCTGTTTTTT
TRBJ2-1 TRBD1 TRBV19 NA CASNRGTYNEQFF TGTGCCAGTAACAGGGGTACGTACAATGAGCAGTTCTTC
TRBJ2-2 NA TRBV6-1 once CASSEMSGVRGGELFF TGTGCCAGCAGTGAAATGTCAGGGGTACGGGGCGGGGAGCTGTTTTTT
TRBJ2-7 TRBD2 TRBV7-2 NA CASSLLLAGEQYF TGTGCCAGCAGCTTACTCCTAGCGGGGGAGCAGTACTTC
TRBJ2-3 NA TRBV4-2 NA CASSSRGDADTQYF TGTGCCAGCAGCTCTCGCGGGGACGCAGATACGCAGTATTTT
TRBJ1-1 NA TRBV28 NA CASSLWGGGTEAFF TGTGCCAGCAGTTTATGGGGTGGAGGCACTGAAGCTTTCTTT
TRBJ1-1 NA TRBV10-2 NA CASGGVGAEAFF TGCGCCAGCGGTGGAGTAGGTGCTGAAGCTTTCTTT
TRBJ1-4 NA TRBV29-1 NA CSVGATNEKLFF TGCAGCGTTGGGGCAACTAATGAAAAACTGTTTTTT
TRBJ1-2 NA TRBV11-2 NA CASSLASGDPGYTF TGTGCCAGCAGCTTAGCTTCCGGGGATCCTGGCTACACCTTC
TRBJ2-3 NA TRBV28 NA CASMEPTFTDTQYF TGTGCCAGCATGGAACCGACTTTCACAGATACGCAGTATTTT
TRBJ2-5 NA TRBV19 NA CASSMGPNQETQYF TGTGCCAGTAGTATGGGCCCGAACCAAGAGACCCAGTACTTC
TRBJ2-2 NA TRBV11-3 NA CASSLDGGTGELFF TGTGCCAGCAGCTTAGATGGGGGGACCGGGGAGCTGTTTTTT
TRBJ2-4 TRBD1 TRBV2 few CASKWDRGTTLTKNIQYF TGTGCCAGCAAATGGGACAGAGGGACAACTTTAACCAAAAACATTCAGTACTTC
TRBJ2-3 NA TRBV5-1 NA CASSLAGASTDTQYF TGCGCCAGCAGCTTGGCCGGCGCTAGCACAGATACGCAGTATTTT
TRBJ2-7 TRBD2 TRBV7-8 NA CASSLTSGSYEQYF TGTGCCAGCAGCCTGACTAGCGGGAGCTACGAGCAGTACTTC
TRBJ2-2 TRBD2 TRBV11-3 NA CASSPSGKNTGELFF TGTGCCAGCAGCCCTAGCGGGAAAAACACCGGGGAGCTGTTTTTT
TRBJ2-1 TRBD2 TRBV29-1 NA CSVEGLAGDGSSYNEQFF TGCAGCGTTGAGGGACTAGCGGGAGATGGGAGCTCCTACAATGAGCAGTTCTTC
TRBJ2-3 NA TRBV7-9 once CAGRGLDTDTQYF TGTGCCGGGAGGGGGCTCGACACAGATACGCAGTATTTT
TRBJ1-4 NA TRBV5-6 NA CASSLGGNEKLFF TGTGCCAGCAGCTTGGGCGGCAATGAAAAACTGTTTTTT
TRBJ2-1 TRBD2 TRBV27 NA CASSLLAGAIFNEQFF TGTGCCAGCAGTTTACTAGCGGGAGCGATTTTCAATGAGCAGTTCTTC
TRBJ2-7 NA TRBV28 NA CASMEPRGVGYEQYF TGTGCCAGCATGGAGCCCAGGGGGGTGGGCTACGAGCAGTACTTC
TRBJ2-7 NA TRBV11-2 once CASSLNHEQYF TGTGCCAGCAGCCTAAATCACGAGCAGTACTTC
TRBJ2-1 NA TRBV7-3 NA CASSPIGGLNEQFF TGTGCCAGCAGCCCGATCGGGGGTTTAAATGAGCAGTTCTTC
TRBJ2-2 NA TRBV2 NA CASSQTGLNTGELFF TGTGCCAGCAGCCAAACAGGGTTAAACACCGGGGAGCTGTTTTTT
TRBJ1-3 NA TRBV7-6 NA CASSATGAQTHSGNTIYF TGTGCCAGCAGCGCGACCGGGGCCCAGACTCACTCTGGAAACACCATATATTTT
TRBJ2-2 NA TRBV19 NA CASRRVKELFF TGTGCCAGTAGGAGGGTGAAAGAGCTGTTTTTT
TRBJ2-3 NA TRBV2 once CASSEQGIASTDTQYF TGTGCCAGCAGTGAACAGGGCATCGCTAGCACAGATACGCAGTATTTT
TRBJ1-5 NA TRBV11-2 once CASSLGVVGNQPQHF TGTGCCAGCAGCTTAGGAGTAGTAGGGAATCAGCCCCAGCATTTT
TRBJ2-1 TRBD2 TRBV6-4 few CASSWTSGGAMDEQFF TGTGCCAGCAGTTGGACTAGCGGGGGGGCCATGGATGAGCAGTTCTTC
TRBJ2-7 TRBD2 TRBV28 NA CASSSFWTSGGENEQYF TGTGCCAGCAGTTCATTTTGGACTAGCGGGGGAGAGAACGAGCAGTACTTC
TRBJ1-1 NA TRBV19 NA CASSRGGADTEAFF TGTGCCAGTAGTAGAGGGGGTGCGGACACTGAAGCTTTCTTT
TRBJ1-2 NA TRBV19 NA CASSIDSNYGYTF TGTGCCAGTAGTATAGACTCTAACTATGGCTACACCTTC
TRBJ1-1 NA TRBV4-3 NA CASSQDLAGSEAFF TGCGCCAGCAGCCAAGACTTGGCAGGGTCTGAAGCTTTCTTT
TRBJ1-1 TRBD1 TRBV19 once CASRLLSTGREAFF TGTGCCAGTAGACTCCTTTCGACAGGGAGGGAAGCTTTCTTT
TRBJ2-5 TRBD1 TRBV5-1 NA CASRLEAGGWETQYF TGCGCCAGCAGGTTGGAGGCAGGGGGCTGGGAGACCCAGTACTTC
TRBJ2-1 NA TRBV27 NA CASSEGQSYNEQFF TGTGCCAGCAGTGAGGGACAATCCTACAATGAGCAGTTCTTC
TRBJ1-2 NA TRBV7-9 NA CASSLTARGYTF TGTGCCAGCAGCTTAACGGCCAGGGGCTACACCTTC
TRBJ1-4 NA TRBV6-1 NA CASSKDGGLEKLFF TGTGCCAGCAGTAAGGACGGTGGCCTAGAAAAACTGTTTTTT
TRBJ1-1 TRBD1 TRBV5-1 NA CASSLVLKATGSFLGGEAFF TGCGCCAGCAGCTTGGTCCTGAAGGCGACAGGGAGTTTTTTGGGGGGTGAAGCTTTCTTT
TRBJ1-3 NA TRBV5-1 NA CASSRDGGSGNTIYF TGCGCCAGCAGCCGGGATGGGGGGTCTGGAAACACCATATATTTT
TRBJ2-5 TRBD2 TRBV5-6 NA CASSYGLAISETQYF TGTGCCAGCAGTTACGGACTAGCGATATCGGAGACCCAGTACTTC
TRBJ2-1 NA TRBV11-1 NA CASSLESRPAARNEQFF TGTGCCAGCAGCTTAGAATCCCGCCCAGCGGCTCGGAATGAGCAGTTCTTC
TRBJ2-5 TRBD2 TRBV28 NA CASSLSGGAQETQYF TGTGCCAGCAGTTTAAGCGGGGGGGCCCAAGAGACCCAGTACTTC
TRBJ2-3 NA TRBV9 once CASSVGGAGGLLTSTDTQYF TGTGCCAGCAGCGTAGGGGGGGCAGGAGGATTATTGACTAGCACAGATACGCAGTATTTT
TRBJ1-5 NA TRBV27 NA CASSTLWNQPQHF TGTGCCAGCAGTACCCTCTGGAATCAGCCCCAGCATTTT
TRBJ1-2 NA TRBV10-3 NA CAISESILDSPGGYTF TGTGCCATCAGTGAGTCGATTCTCGACAGCCCAGGGGGCTACACCTTC
TRBJ1-3 NA TRBV5-6 NA CASSLRFSGNTIYF TGTGCCAGCAGCTTGAGGTTCTCTGGAAACACCATATATTTT